These 14 T cell receptor beta chains were all obtained from the same sample, sequenced in a study of cytomegalovirus exposure and HLA in healthy donors. Measured with immunoSEQ multiplex PCR; TCRdb has only the in-frame clones, and not every one. The data show about 130,000 clones, with 80% to 90% seen just once and less than 8% held by the top ten. The sequenced sample was PBMCs. These TCRs come from a woman aged 25 to 39 in good health and CMV-seropositive.

The chain combines TRBV6-6 with TRBJ1-2; the match to TRBD1 covers 7 bases. There are 12 residues in the CDR3. V was clipped by 5 bases and J by 8 bases; unmatched bases: 5. Per germline, CDR1 MNHNY and CDR2 SVGAGI (reference sequence). Here the CDR3 reads CASSHVGGGYTF. CDR3 in DNA: TGTGCCAGCAGTCACGTAGGGGGCGGCTACACCTTC.

The chain links TRBV5-6 to TRBJ2-1, with a weak D call TRBD2 (5 bases). From germline, CDR1 is SGHDT and CDR2 YYEEEE. Trimming took off 0 bases at V and 4 bases at J, with 11 bases between the two ends. The CDR3 has 15 amino acids. The CDR3 DNA follows: TGTGCCAGCAGCTTGGGGCTCGGGGTTTACAATGAGCAGTTCTTC. Encoded protein: CASSLGLGVYNEQFF.

V usage is TRBV27 and J usage is TRBJ2-1; D is possibly TRBD1 (6 bases). Germline assignment: CDR1 MNHEY and CDR2 SMNVEV (reference sequence). V was shortened by 3 bases and J by 4 bases, with 10 bases between the two germline ends. This CDR3 region has 14 residues. DNA of the CDR3: TGTGCCAGCAGTTTGCAGGGGAATTACAATGAGCAGTTCTTC. Translated, it gives CASSLQGNYNEQFF.

V usage is TRBV28 and J usage is TRBJ1-3, with a weak D call TRBD1 (5 bases). CDR3 length: 15 residues. Germline CDR1 and CDR2: MDHEN and SYDVKM. V lost 7 bases, J lost 5 bases, and 18 bases lay in between. The CDR3 DNA follows: TGTGCCAGCACCGACCCTCAGGGACTCCGAAACACCATATATTTT. Translating gives CASTDPQGLRNTIYF.

V gene TRBV5-1 combines with J gene TRBJ1-1; tentative D call: TRBD1 (6 bases). This CDR3 is built from 14 residues. CDR1 and CDR2 from the germline V gene are SGHRS and YFSETQ. Trimming cost V 3 bases and J 4 bases, with 13 bases left between them. The CDR3 protein is CASSYGGRTTEAFF. Written as DNA, the CDR3 is TGCGCCAGCAGCTACGGGGGGCGGACCACTGAAGCTTTCTTT.

V gene TRBV10-3 combines with J gene TRBJ2-7, with unresolved D. The V gene's germline CDR1 is ENHRY and CDR2 SYGVKD. V was clipped by 2 bases and J by 3 bases, with 5 bases between them. This CDR3 has 12 residues. The CDR3 sequence is CAISENSYEQYF. CDR3 nucleotide sequence: TGTGCCATCAGTGAGAACAGCTACGAGCAGTACTTC.

This clone was picked up a small number of times. V is TRBV28 and J is TRBJ1-5; TRBD1 aligns across 8 bases. This CDR3 spans 17 amino acids. V lost 4 bases to trimming and J lost 3 bases; unmatched junction nucleotides: 11. Germline lookup yields CDR1 MDHEN and CDR2 SYDVKM. The CDR3: CASSSSGLQGVNQPQHF. DNA of the CDR3: TGTGCCAGCAGTTCGTCCGGGTTACAGGGGGTCAATCAGCCCCAGCATTTT.

CDR3 in DNA: TGTGCCAGCAGCGAACAGGGGTACGAGCAGTACTTC. It encodes CASSEQGYEQYF. The rearrangement links TRBV5-6 to TRBJ2-7; 7 bases are a match to TRBD1. The junction had 2 bases not matched to a gene; V was cut back by 4 bases and J by 4 bases. The CDR3 extends over 12 amino acids. Germline V gives CDR1 SGHDT, CDR2 YYEEEE.

The chain carries TRBV11-1 and TRBJ2-3, with D perhaps matching TRBD1 (6 bases). CDR1 SGHAT and CDR2 FQDESV come from the germline V gene (reference sequence). The CDR3 has 13 amino acids. Trimming cost V 5 bases and J 5 bases, with 11 bases left between them. Here the CDR3 reads CASSDRRGDTQYF. The CDR3 DNA reads TGTGCCAGCAGCGACCGCAGGGGAGATACGCAGTATTTT.

The J gene is TRBJ2-7, the V gene TRBV2; 8 bases map to TRBD1. Trimming removed 5 bases from V and 5 bases from J; junction bases left unmatched: 8. Germline V gives CDR1 SNHLY, CDR2 FYNNEI. The CDR3 totals 14 residues. CDR3 protein: CASSYGQGRNEQYF. As DNA, the CDR3 is TGTGCCAGCAGTTACGGACAGGGACGGAACGAGCAGTACTTC. The whole variable domain, filled in from reference TRBV2 and TRBJ2-7, reads EPEVTQTPSHQVTQMGQEVILRCVPISNHLYFYWYRQILGQKVEFLVSFYNNEISEKSEIFDDQFSVERPDGSNFTLKIRSTKLEDSAMYFCASSYGQGRNEQYFGPGTRLTVT.

The chain employs TRBV7-9 and TRBJ2-1, with D possibly TRBD1 on 5 matching bases. The CDR3 length is 15 residues. In germline, CDR1 is SEHNR, CDR2 FQNEAQ (reference sequence). Trimming shortened V by 5 bases and J by 4 bases, and 15 bases separated the two germline ends. CDR3 sequence (DNA): TGTGCCAGCAGCGATGCAGGGAAGGGGTACAATGAGCAGTTCTTC. Protein product: CASSDAGKGYNEQFF.

The rearrangement joins TRBV2 to TRBJ1-5; D not certain. Trimming removed 1 base at V and 6 bases at J, with 10 bases between. Looked up from germline, CDR1 is SNHLY and CDR2 is FYNNEI. The CDR3 is made up of 14 amino acids. This CDR3 reads CASSEVGEAQPQHF. The CDR3 DNA reads as TGTGCCAGCAGTGAAGTCGGAGAAGCTCAGCCCCAGCATTTT.

This clone was seen a single time. V is TRBV2 and J is TRBJ2-5; no clear D. V was clipped by 0 bases and J by 4 bases, with 6 bases between them. This CDR3 is built from 13 residues. The germline V gene encodes CDR1 SNHLY and CDR2 FYNNEI. The DNA of the CDR3 is TGTGCCAGCAGTGAAGCCCTTGTAGAGACCCAGTACTTC. It codes for CASSEALVETQYF.

The chain links TRBV6-5 to TRBJ2-5, with D possibly matching TRBD2 (5 bases). Trimming removed 4 bases from V and 4 bases from J, with 10 bases in between. There are 13 residues in the CDR3. Germline CDR1 and CDR2: MNHEY and SVGAGI. The CDR3 region is CASSFGLRETQYF. As DNA, the CDR3 is TGTGCCAGCAGTTTTGGACTCAGAGAGACCCAGTACTTC.